This T cell receptor (beta chain) was retrieved from a study of T cell responses to AZD1222 COVID-19 vaccine. In the case of this clone: The antigen is unknown.

V gave up 1 base and J gave up 8 bases, with 11 bases separating them. CDR3 length equals 13 residues. Germline lookup yields CDR1 LGHDT and CDR2 YNNKEL (reference sequence). Some clones are missing from TCRdb's copy, which holds only in-frame ones; the method was immunoSEQ multiplex PCR. The table lists over 120,000 clones, with 2.2% in the top ten. Study-wide results and limits: The sample set comprised mostly white British donors with more females, and clonal diversity was possibly underestimated. Spike was spanned by vaccine-associated CD4 TCRs, which were dominant at 160-218 and 743-854. Spike-specific TCR breadth rose after two AZD1222 doses, and depth rose as well.

This receptor was identified in an adult in good health. The chain combines TRBV3-1 (or the pseudogene TRBV3-2) with TRBJ1-2; no firm D call. Material for sequencing was peripheral blood. The CDR3 loop is CASSQVNTAGYTF. The CDR3 DNA reads TGTGCCAGCAGCCAAGTGAACACAGCCGGCTACACCTTC.